Following are 28 T cell receptor beta chains from one sample sequenced in a study of T cells in Graves' hyperthyroidism and ophthalmopathy. The investigators amplified TCR beta CDR3 regions from RNA transcripts. In the first-round RT-PCR of the TCR CDR3, the HTBI primer set was used. Via MiXCR, TCRdb re-called the multiplex PCR reads, giving one row per CDR3 protein. The sample includes hundreds of thousands of distinct CDR3 sequences, approximately 13% of them seen just once. The material sequenced was blood. The receptors were sampled from a woman between 18 and 29 years old with Graves' hyperthyroidism.

This clonotype was counted ten times or more. V gene TRBV7-3 combines with J gene TRBJ2-5, with D possibly matching TRBD2 (9 bases). Trimming took off 8 bases at V and 5 bases at J, with 21 bases between the two ends. Germline V gene lookup returns CDR1 SGHTA and CDR2 FQGTGA. This CDR3 contains 15 residues. The CDR3, as DNA: TGTGCCAGCGGAGAGCGGGGGGACAGGCTTGAGACCCAGTACTTC. It translates to CASGERGDRLETQYF.

V usage is TRBV24-1 and J usage is TRBJ2-7; 11 bases fit TRBD1. This CDR3 contains 16 residues. Germline V gene sequence: CDR1 KGHDR, CDR2 SFDVKD. V lost 2 bases, J lost 10 bases, and 12 bases stayed unmatched. The chain's CDR3 is CATSDSGTGGPVEQYF. The CDR3 DNA reads TGTGCCACCAGTGATTCTGGGACAGGGGGTCCCGTGGAACAGTACTTC.

This clonotype was counted ten times or more. V is TRBV20-1 and J is TRBJ1-5, with D tentatively TRBD1 (6 bases). Deletions cut 5 bases from V and 3 bases from J, with 17 bases between. This CDR3 comprises 15 residues. Germline CDR1 and CDR2: DFQATT and SNEGSKA (reference sequence). The CDR3 DNA reads as TGCAGTGCTGATCTGTACAGGGCCCCCAATCAGCCCCAGCATTTT. It translates to CSADLYRAPNQPQHF.

In this sample, this clonotype turned up many times. The genes are TRBV20-1 and TRBJ1-5, with D hard to call. The V gene lost 6 bases and the J gene lost 4 bases, with 13 bases spanning the gap. The CDR3 is 13 residues long. From germline, CDR1 is DFQATT and CDR2 SNEGSKA (reference sequence). The CDR3 bases are TGCAGTGCAAGGAAGACTGGGAATCAGCCCCAGCATTTT. This sequence encodes CSARKTGNQPQHF.

This clonotype was observed a few times. This rearrangement joins TRBV12-3 or TRBV12-4 to TRBJ1-4; D remains unclear. The germline V and J ends were trimmed by 8 bases and 0 bases, with 13 bases remaining between them. CDR3 size: 15 residues. The CDR3 DNA is TGTGCCAGCTGGCGGAGTGGTGCAACTAATGAAAAACTGTTTTTT. This codes for CASWRSGATNEKLFF.

Remarks on this clonotype: Possible read error: a much larger clone is one base away. The CDR3 does not close with the conserved phenylalanine or tryptophan, likely indicating a read error. This chain connects TRBV2 to TRBJ1-5; 11 bases match TRBD1. Germline V CDR1 and CDR2: SNHLY, FYNNEI. V was pared by 4 bases and J by 6 bases, with 14 bases of the junction left unmatched. This CDR3 has 18 residues. CDR3 DNA sequence: TGTGCCAGCAGTGGACAACGGACAGGGGGCCTAAAGAGTCAGCCCCAGCATCTT. This gives the protein CASSGQRTGGLKSQPQHL.

This clonotype was counted a few times. V gene TRBV7-9 combines with J gene TRBJ1-1; D may be TRBD1 (5 bases). Per germline, CDR1 SEHNR and CDR2 FQNEAQ (reference sequence). This CDR3 region has 12 residues. V shed 2 bases and J shed 8 bases, with 9 bases lying between them. The CDR3 DNA follows: TGTGCCAGCAGCTTAAGGGCAGGGGAAGCTTTCTTT. This translates into CASSLRAGEAFF.

This clonotype was observed at least ten times. The chain links TRBV6-2 or TRBV6-3 to TRBJ2-1; no firm D call. V was cut by 2 bases and J by 7 bases, with 9 bases left in between. CDR3 length equals 13 residues. Germline V CDR1 and CDR2: MNHEY, SVGEGT. The CDR3 sequence: CASSYLVGNEQFF. The CDR3 DNA reads TGTGCCAGCAGTTACCTGGTGGGGAATGAGCAGTTCTTC.

This clonotype was detected many times. This chain connects TRBV7-3 to TRBJ1-1; D perhaps matches TRBD1 (5 bases). Trimming took 1 base from V and 1 from J, leaving 10 bases between them. From germline, CDR1 is SGHTA and CDR2 FQGTGA. The CDR3 is made up of 15 amino acids. CDR3 region: CASSLMPDRNTEAFF. The CDR3 bases are TGTGCCAGCAGCTTAATGCCCGACAGGAACACTGAAGCTTTCTTT.

This clonotype was seen repeatedly, ten times or more. The V call is TRBV12-3 or TRBV12-4, the J call TRBJ2-1, with 7 positions matching TRBD2. The CDR3 spans 15 residues. The junction had 14 bases not matched to a gene; V was cut back by 7 bases and J by 8 bases. The CDR3 coding sequence is TGTGCCAGCACTCGTCGCGCGGGAGTAGGGGATGAGCAGTTCTTC. It codes for CASTRRAGVGDEQFF.

This clonotype was seen a handful of times. The chain is built from TRBV11-2 and TRBJ2-3; D not resolved. Germline loops: CDR1 SGHAT, CDR2 FQNNGV. V lost 1 base and J lost 1, with 15 bases in between. The CDR3 covers 17 residues. The CDR3 bases are TGTGCCAGCAGCTTAGCCTCGGGCCGATTAGGCACAGATACGCAGTATTTT. Translating gives CASSLASGRLGTDTQYF.

This clonotype was seen more than once but under ten times. The chain links TRBV7-2 to TRBJ2-5, with TRBD1 matching 7 bases. V lost 0 bases to trimming and J lost 6 bases; unmatched junction nucleotides: 16. Germline CDR1 is SGHTA and CDR2 is FQGNSA. There are 18 residues in the CDR3. CDR3 DNA: TGTGCCAGCAGCTTAGCATCCGACCAACGAGGGGGCGACAAGACCCAGTACTTC. Translating gives CASSLASDQRGGDKTQYF.

This clonotype has only one observation. A much larger clone lies a single base off, so this may be a read error. The chain combines TRBV4-2 with TRBJ2-5; 9 bases map to TRBD2. Germline V lookup: CDR1 LGHNA, CDR2 YNFKEQ. CDR3 length: 15 amino acids. This CDR3 reads CASSRLERGEEAQYF. CDR3 DNA: TGTGCCAGCAGCCGTTTGGAGCGGGGGGAAGAGGCCCAGTACTTC.

This clonotype was observed at least ten times. The J gene is TRBJ2-1, the V gene TRBV28, with TRBD2 matching 9 bases. This CDR3 has 15 amino acids. Germline-derived CDR1 and CDR2 are MDHEN and SYDVKM. The junction had 9 bases not matched to a gene; V was cut back by 6 bases and J by 6 bases. In DNA, the CDR3 is TGTGCCAGCAGGGACTATAGCGGGAGCGCCAATGAGCAGTTCTTC. It translates to CASRDYSGSANEQFF.

This clonotype has at least ten counts. The genes are TRBV7-3 and TRBJ2-1, with 8 bases fitting TRBD1. The length of the CDR3 is 15 residues. Germline-derived CDR1 and CDR2 are SGHTA and FQGTGA. Trimming took 5 bases from V and 2 from J; bases not matched to a gene: 5. Here the CDR3 DNA reads TGTGCCAGCAGCACGGGGACAGGTACCTACAATGAGCAGTTCTTC. Translated: CASSTGTGTYNEQFF.

This clonotype has just a few counts. The V call is TRBV7-2, the J call TRBJ2-3; 13 bases align to TRBD2. The CDR3 covers 16 residues. The V gene's germline CDR1 is SGHTA and CDR2 FQGNSA. J lost 6 bases, V lost 5 bases, and 8 bases had no gene match. The CDR3 loop reads CASSQQLAGGKDTQYF. DNA for the CDR3: TGTGCCAGCAGCCAACAACTAGCGGGAGGGAAGGATACGCAGTATTTT.

The chain links TRBV20-1 to TRBJ1-2, with no clear D. The CDR3 runs to 12 residues. Looked up from germline, CDR1 is DFQATT and CDR2 is SNEGSKA (reference sequence). V was pared by 0 bases and J by 5 bases, with 7 bases between. CDR3: CSARDQSYGYTF. In DNA, the CDR3 is TGCAGTGCTAGAGATCAATCGTATGGCTACACCTTC.

This clonotype appeared many times. V usage is TRBV2 and J usage is TRBJ2-3, with D possibly being TRBD2 (6 bases). Looked up from germline, CDR1 is SNHLY and CDR2 is FYNNEI. V lost 4 bases to trimming and J lost 3 bases, with 8 bases between them. CDR3 length: 13 residues. The chain's CDR3 is CASSGDFTDTQYF. The CDR3 region has the DNA TGTGCCAGCAGTGGGGACTTTACAGATACGCAGTATTTT.

This clonotype was seen repeatedly, ten times or more. The chain combines TRBV7-8 with TRBJ2-7; D possibly corresponds to TRBD1 (5 bases). The CDR3 is made up of 17 amino acids. Trimming took off 5 bases at V and 5 bases at J, with 25 bases between the two ends. CDR1 and CDR2 from the germline V gene are SGHVS and FQNEAQ. The CDR3, as DNA: TGTGCCAGCAGCCCTAGACCCCAGGGCTTGGGTCGGCACGAGCAGTACTTC. Residues: CASSPRPQGLGRHEQYF.

This clonotype has just a few counts. This CDR3 reads CASSPFGLRLFF. The CDR3 DNA follows: TGTGCCAGCAGCCCATTCGGTCTTCGGCTGTTTTTT. V is TRBV2 and J is TRBJ2-2; no clear D gene. The CDR3 is made up of 12 amino acids. CDR1 and CDR2 from the germline V gene are SNHLY and FYNNEI. Trimming removed 6 bases from V and 13 bases from J, with 15 bases in between.

To note about this clonotype: Possible read error: a much larger clone is one base away. The CDR3 sequence: CASNRGRQETRYF. CDR3 in DNA: TGTGCCAGCAATCGGGGCAGGCAAGAGACCCGGTACTTC. The rearrangement uses TRBV28 and TRBJ2-5; TRBD1 or TRBD2 may be the D gene (5 bases each). The CDR3 totals 13 residues. From germline, CDR1 is MDHEN and CDR2 SYDVKM.

This clonotype was observed at least ten times. CDR3 in DNA: TGCAGTGCTAGAGCGGGAGGGCTTACCGGGGAGCTGTTTTTT. Protein sequence: CSARAGGLTGELFF. This chain connects TRBV20-1 to TRBJ2-2, with 8 bases fitting TRBD2. The V segment lost 1 base and the J segment 5 bases; nucleotides outside the gene matches: 3. The CDR3 loop spans 14 amino acids. Germline V gives CDR1 DFQATT, CDR2 SNEGSKA (reference sequence).

The CDR3 DNA is TGTGCCAGCAGCCACTCCCGGGGGGCGGATGGCTACACCTTC. It specifies CASSHSRGADGYTF. This rearrangement joins TRBV4-2 to TRBJ1-2; perhaps TRBD1 as D (6 bases). The CDR3 runs to 14 residues. Trimming removed 3 bases from V and 6 bases from J, with 14 bases in between. The germline V gene encodes CDR1 LGHNA and CDR2 YNFKEQ.

This clonotype showed up many times. This chain's CDR3 is CASSHGQVSSTDTQYF. DNA for the CDR3: TGTGCCAGCAGCCACGGACAGGTCTCTAGCACAGATACGCAGTATTTT. The chain employs TRBV7-3 and TRBJ2-3, with TRBD1 matching over 7 bases. CDR3 length equals 16 residues. J gave up 0 bases and V 5 bases, and 8 bases lay outside the gene matches. Germline values: CDR1 SGHTA, CDR2 FQGTGA.

Many counts were recorded for this clonotype. V and J are TRBV2 and TRBJ1-5, with 9 bases that match TRBD1. Losses at the gene ends were 4 bases for V and 4 bases for J; bases not matched to a gene: 5. The CDR3 spans 15 residues. Germline CDR1 SNHLY, CDR2 FYNNEI. The CDR3 loop reads CASSGGQGSNQPQHF. The CDR3 region has the DNA TGTGCCAGCAGTGGGGGACAGGGCTCTAATCAGCCCCAGCATTTT.

This clonotype turned up a few times. The genes are TRBV6-1 and TRBJ2-6; 9 nucleotides line up with TRBD1. CDR1 and CDR2 (germline): MNHNS, SASEGT. The CDR3 is 18 amino acids. The trim removed 6 bases at V and 1 base at J, leaving 10 bases unmatched. The CDR3 sequence: CASRGIGQGRSGANVLTF. As DNA, the CDR3 is TGTGCCAGCAGGGGAATAGGACAGGGGAGATCTGGGGCCAACGTCCTGACTTTC.

The gene calls are TRBV14 and TRBJ1-2; perhaps TRBD1 as D (5 bases). Germline assignment: CDR1 SGHDN and CDR2 FVKESK. V was cut by 6 bases and J by 8 bases, with 10 bases left in between. This CDR3 is built from 11 residues. The CDR3 DNA reads TGTGCCAGCAGTGCAGGGCCGGGCTACACCTTC. Translated, it gives CASSAGPGYTF. Combining the CDR3 with reference TRBV14 and TRBJ1-2 gives the whole variable domain EAGVTQFPSHSVIEKGQTVTLRCDPISGHDNLYWYRRVMGKEIKFLLHFVKESKQDESGMPNNRFLAERTGGTYSTLKVQPAELEDSGVYFCASSAGPGYTFGSGTRLTVV.

This clonotype was picked up a small number of times. The CDR3 is CASSVSLASPYNEQFF. The CDR3 nucleotides are TGTGCCAGCAGTGTTTCCCTAGCGTCTCCCTACAATGAGCAGTTCTTC. This sequence joins TRBV6-1 and TRBJ2-1; weak D call: TRBD2 (6 bases). The germline CDR1 and CDR2 sequences are MNHNS and SASEGT. The CDR3 is 16 amino acids. V was cut by 4 bases and J by 2 bases, with 15 bases left in between.